This entry describes one T cell receptor (beta chain). Antigen unknown. The data stem from a study of shared clonotypes between healthy human individuals. General study findings and limits: Naive subsets tended to show greater estimated richness than memory subsets.

Here immunoSEQ multiplex PCR was the method, and the copy in TCRdb shows in-frame clones only, minus some. Seen here are just over 2,000,000 clones, approximately 94% observed once, and the top ten hold 0.85% to 1.2%. Naivety among CD8 cells was defined by CD45RO negativity and positive CCR7 selection, thereby excluding terminally differentiated effector memory CD45RA+ cells. The TCR sequence derives from a man between 18 and 29 years old in good health. Sequencing used naive CD8+ T cells sorted from blood.

The CDR3 loop reads CASSSGREAVEQYF. The CDR3 DNA follows: TGTGCCAGCAGCTCGGGACGGGAAGCTGTGGAGCAGTACTTC. This rearrangement joins TRBV5-8 to TRBJ2-7; the D call may be TRBD1 or TRBD2 (5 bases each). Trimming took off 3 bases at V and 7 bases at J, with 17 bases between the two ends. CDR1 and CDR2 (germline): SGHTS, YDEGEE. The CDR3 loop spans 14 amino acids.